Listed here are 12 T cell receptor beta chains from one sample, sequenced in a study of T cells after yellow fever vaccination. MiXCR, run by TCRdb on the 5' RACE reads, gives a single entry per CDR3 protein. This sample has 280,000 or so distinct CDR3 sequences, with about 10% found just once. The sample consisted of CD4+ T cells sorted from PBMCs, taken 5 days after the yellow fever booster vaccination. The receptors stem from a young man who received the YFV17D yellow fever vaccine.

This clonotype occurred many times. The rearrangement links TRBV28 to TRBJ2-7; TRBD1 aligns across 10 bases. CDR1 is MDHEN, CDR2 SYDVKM, per germline. This CDR3 contains 17 residues. V lost 6 bases and J lost 0; bases outside the gene matches: 11. CDR3 sequence (DNA): TGTGCCAGCAGCCCCCCACCGGGACAGGGGAGCTCCTACGAGCAGTACGTC. It specifies CASSPPPGQGSSYEQYV.

This clonotype occurred a few times. The rearrangement uses TRBV24-1 and TRBJ2-1; D might be TRBD1 (7 bases). The CDR3 covers 16 residues. The germline V gene encodes CDR1 KGHDR and CDR2 SFDVKD. With 4 bases removed from V and 9 bases from J, the gap between germline ends came to 21 bases. CDR3 in amino acids: CATSETDRTGRGEQFF. CDR3 bases: TGTGCCACCAGTGAAACGGACAGGACTGGGCGGGGTGAGCAGTTCTTC.

In this sample, this clonotype turned up many times. V usage is TRBV3-1 and J usage is TRBJ2-5, with 9 bases identical to TRBD2. V lost 2 bases and J lost 5; bases outside the gene matches: 6. The germline V gene has CDR1 LGHDT and CDR2 YNNKEL (reference sequence). This CDR3 has 15 amino acids. The DNA of the CDR3 is TGTGCCAGCAGCCAATCCGGGCTAGCGGGGGAGACCCAGTACTTC. This encodes CASSQSGLAGETQYF.

This sequence joins TRBV14 and TRBJ2-2; no clear D gene. Trimming took 1 base from V and 7 from J, leaving 7 bases between them. Germline CDR1 reads SGHDN; CDR2 reads FVKESK. The CDR3 contains 13 residues. As DNA, the CDR3 is TGTGCCAGCAGCCAAGTTATTGGCGGGGAGCTGTTTTTT. It is translated as CASSQVIGGELFF.

The rearrangement joins TRBV7-2 to TRBJ2-3; 9 nucleotides align to TRBD2. Germline lookup yields CDR1 SGHTA and CDR2 FQGNSA. Unmatched junction bases numbered 13, after V lost 5 bases and J lost 7 bases. The CDR3 is 16 residues long. The CDR3 region has the DNA TGTGCCAGCAGCCAGGGGGGACTAGCACTCCCATATACGCAGTATTTT. Its translation is CASSQGGLALPYTQYF. The full variable domain, its missing parts supplied by reference TRBV7-2 and TRBJ2-3, is GAGVSQSPSNKVTEKGKDVELRCDPISGHTALYWYRQSLGQGLEFLIYFQGNSAPDKSGLPSDRFSAERTGGSVSTLTIQRTQQEDSAVYLCASSQGGLALPYTQYFGPGTRLTVL.

There are a few counts of this clonotype. The chain carries TRBV24-1 and TRBJ2-5; 11 bases match TRBD2. Trimming cost V 3 bases and J 5 bases; bases outside gene matches: 4. CDR3 size: 15 residues. Germline loops: CDR1 KGHDR, CDR2 SFDVKD. CDR3 in amino acids: CATSDPRTSGETQYF. CDR3 DNA sequence: TGTGCCACCAGTGATCCCCGGACTAGCGGGGAGACCCAGTACTTC.

The chain has TRBV19 and TRBJ2-3, with 7 bases fitting TRBD2. The germline V gene encodes CDR1 LNHDA and CDR2 SQIVND (reference sequence). V shed 8 bases, J shed 4 bases, and the junction held 6 bases outside the gene matches. This CDR3 region has 13 residues. Here the CDR3 reads CASLKAGADTQYF. Written as DNA, the CDR3 is TGTGCCAGTTTGAAGGCGGGGGCAGATACGCAGTATTTT.

The genes are TRBV5-1 and TRBJ2-2; D uncertain. Trimming shortened V by 0 bases and J by 5 bases, and 8 bases separated the two germline ends. This CDR3 region has 14 residues. The germline V gene has CDR1 SGHRS and CDR2 YFSETQ. The CDR3 reads CASSLVVQTGELFF. The CDR3 region has the DNA TGCGCCAGCAGCTTGGTAGTTCAGACCGGGGAGCTGTTTTTT.

The chain recombines TRBV20-1 with TRBJ2-1; weak D call: TRBD1 (6 bases). The length of the CDR3 is 13 residues. Per the germline V gene, CDR1 is DFQATT and CDR2 is SNEGSKA (reference sequence). Trimming pared 3 bases from V and 7 bases from J, leaving 13 bases between. The CDR3 DNA follows: TGCAGTGCTAGCCTGGGGGCTGGGAATGAGCAGTTCTTC. Its translation: CSASLGAGNEQFF.

This clonotype appeared many times. The gene calls are TRBV6-2 or TRBV6-3 and TRBJ2-5; 7 bases align to TRBD1. Trimming cost V 11 bases and J 1 base; bases outside gene matches: 4. This CDR3 is built from 12 residues. Germline values: CDR1 MNHEY, CDR2 SVGEGT. The DNA of the CDR3 is TGTGCCGGGGGACAGACCCAAGAGACCCAGTACTTC. This codes for CAGGQTQETQYF.

This clonotype was seen more than once but under ten times. The chain joins TRBV7-3 to TRBJ1-1; TRBD1 might be the D (5 bases). Germline V gene lookup returns CDR1 SGHTA and CDR2 FQGTGA. The V and J ends lost 5 bases and 3 bases respectively, with 10 bases between them. This CDR3 has 13 residues. CDR3 DNA sequence: TGTGCCAGCAGCCAAGGAGGGGACACTGAAGCTTTCTTT. Protein: CASSQGGDTEAFF.

This clonotype was seen only a few times. The chain recombines TRBV5-1 with TRBJ2-1; possible D gene TRBD2, 6 bases. Per germline, CDR1 SGHRS and CDR2 YFSETQ. V was clipped by 4 bases and J by 5 bases, with 13 bases between them. There are 14 residues in the CDR3. The CDR3 coding sequence is TGCGCCAGCAGCCCAGGAGGGAAGGACAATGAGCAGTTCTTC. Translated: CASSPGGKDNEQFF.